This TCR beta chain was captured by sequencing in a study of beta chain features in type 1 diabetes (dated by TCRdb to 2017 to 2018). Context from the whole study: Mean age, gender distribution, total cell number and subset yield were not different between patients and healthy donors. A total of roughly 100 million sorted cells were examined across all samples, and a strong correlation was observed between cell number per subset and RNA yield. The study compared the TCRB repertoires of sorted circulating CD4+ T cell subsets in recently diagnosed type 1 diabetes patients with those in matched healthy donors. Regulatory and stem cell-like memory subsets were obtained from only 8 patients and roughly 8 healthy donors, while naive and central memory subsets were obtained from all 28 donors. What the research found in general, with its limitations: Because cDNA rather than genomic DNA was sequenced, highly expressing activated cells could have been over-represented, although no difference in activation and CD3 levels was found between groups. HLA sub-analyses involved small numbers of individuals, so any influence of HLA type on TCRB rearrangement remained unresolved. Fewer insertions and more nucleotide deletions at VDJ recombination sites were observed in patients with type 1 diabetes, implying thymic rearrangement abnormalities. Type 1 diabetes patients showed a moderate but significant shortening of TCRB CDR3 length in all four CD4+ subsets. Naive, central memory and regulatory TCRB repertoires appeared to be more similar among patients than among healthy donors. Shorter templates might have been favored by PCR, but patient and control samples were amplified and corrected together, so both groups would have been affected equally by any skew.

From each donor, a single peripheral blood sample of about 100 mL on average was drawn into heparinised tubes. Naive, central memory, regulatory and stem cell-like memory CD4+ T cells were sorted on a BD FACSAria II using a panel including CD45RO, CCR7, CD25, CD127, CD95 and CD27. All sorted populations exceeded 95% purity. PBMCs were separated immediately by Lymphoprep density gradient centrifugation and were stained directly, without being cultured. Samples were stained and sorted in pairs, with one healthy donor and one patient per experiment, so that batch effects were minimized. The entire amount of isolated RNA was reverse transcribed using the High Capacity cDNA Reverse Transcription Kit, so the sequenced TCRB transcripts were expressed ones. Naive, central memory and regulatory T cell samples underwent deep immunoSEQ sequencing, averaging approximately 3.5 million total reads per sample. Sorted cells were lysed in RLT buffer and RNA was extracted with DNase-treated RNeasy Micro or Mini kits, depending on cell number. Each cell subset was processed on its own to prevent cross-contamination, while patient and healthy donor samples were processed together. Using the immunoSEQ multiplex PCR, TCRB sequences were amplified from cDNA into 87-bp fragments spanning the CDR3 region. Sequencing of the amplicons was performed on the Illumina HiSeq platform. The study's processing was this. Synthetic template baselines were used to correct PCR bias computationally, reads within Hamming distance 2 were collapsed, and singletons that could not be merged were discarded. Reads were aligned against IMGT to assign V, D and J genes, CDR3 length and insertions or deletions at six rearrangement sites. Clonotype counts were normalized to sorted cell number within each subset before computing true diversity and Gini coefficients with the tcR R package. Repertoire sharing was quantified using the overlap coefficient calculated on TCRB nucleotide sequences. Out-of-frame TCRB sequences from naive cells were analyzed as a proxy for the pre-selection repertoire. TCRdb took this table from immuneACCESS and kept in-frame rearrangements with V and J called. Such tables lack part of the clones; where checked against another copy, unresolved V genes explain under half of the gap, and the rest is unexplained. V, J and clone size reflect that table, while D and trimming were determined from the DNA. The sample contains 250,000 or so clones, about 20% of them found a single time. The ten largest clones take up approximately 0.029% of the sample.

V loses 0 bases of germline sequence and J loses 4 bases, and the interval between the two ends is 9 bases. From cysteine to phenylalanine, the CDR3 is 14 amino acids long. The read is trimmed to its CDR3 DNA, 42 bases read in frame from base 1. The germline V gene yields SGDLS for CDR1 and YYNGEE for CDR2. As concerns this clone: Its cognate antigen has yet to be identified. Nothing much larger sits one base from this clone, and base qualities are not available.

This sequence was found in a woman in her thirties or forties with type 1 diabetes. The chain is assembled from TRBV9 and TRBJ2-3, with no reliable assignment of the D segment. The source material was naive CD4+ T cells from blood. The cell subset or site label on this specimen signifies: true naive CD4+ T cells. In nucleotide form, the sequence is TGTGCCAGCAGCGTAGAGGCAGGCCCAGATACGCAGTATTTT. This translates into CASSVEAGPDTQYF.